This TCR beta chain was identified in a study of post-analysis software for immune sequencing data. Across the study: Patients with relapsing-remitting, secondary progressive and progressive-relapsing multiple sclerosis courses were all represented. Study-level findings and limits: Patients carried five TRBV segments more frequently than controls did, and TRBV5-6, TRBV5-1 and TRBV20-1 were among them.

A remark on this clonotype: The antigen is not known.

TCR beta libraries were prepared from cDNA with unique molecular identifiers. T cells numbering 1 to 10 million yielded around 500,000 cDNA molecules. TCRdb processed the PCR reads anew with MiXCR; each CDR3 protein has one entry. The sample has some 890,000 distinct CDR3 sequences, under 70% seen once; the top ten hold 4.6%. V lost 6 bases and J lost 11, with 19 bases in between. This CDR3 is 13 amino acids long. Germline CDR1 LNHNV, CDR2 YYDKDF (reference sequence). This clonotype originated in a girl aged 5 to 17 with multiple sclerosis. This chain links TRBV15 with TRBJ2-5, with no clear D. Sequenced: blood. The CDR3 is CATSRITTAEQYF. For the CDR3, the DNA is TGTGCCACCAGTCGTATCACTACGGCTGAGCAGTACTTC.